This T cell receptor (beta chain) was profiled in a study of blood T cells in healthy people across ages. Together with a sample-barcoded 5' primer, a J-beta primer mix was included in a second PCR lasting roughly 7 to 11 cycles. Using its own MiXCR run on the 5' RACE reads, TCRdb lists one record per CDR3 protein. Among 850,000 to 950,000 distinct CDR3 sequences listed, more than 25% were seen once. Per the germline V gene, CDR1 is MDHEN and CDR2 is SYDVKM. CDR3 length: 12 amino acids. J was trimmed by 3 bases and V by 10 bases; bases with no gene match: 4. This TCR came from a woman older than 75 in good health. The chain uses TRBV28 and TRBJ2-5; 8 bases agree with TRBD1. Sequenced material: blood. CDR3 in DNA: TGTGCCATCATGACAGGGGAAGAGACCCAGTACTTC. It translates to CAIMTGEETQYF.